This is a list of T cell receptor beta chains from one sample in a study of monozygotic twins with inflammatory bowel disease. Following a re-call of the 5' RACE reads, TCRdb has one entry per CDR3 protein and lacks DNA. Its table lists 350,000 to 500,000 distinct CDR3 sequences. The sample comprised blood. These receptors originate from a human donor with ulcerative colitis or Crohn's disease, or a healthy co-twin of an affected twin (not recorded which). Each CDR3 is given with its conserved first and last residue.

v_gene: TRBV19
j_gene: TRBJ1-6
len: 14
CDR3aa: CASSIVTGDSPLHF

v_gene: TRBV19
j_gene: TRBJ2-1
len: 15
CDR3aa: CASSIASVTNLEQFF

v_gene: TRBV5-1
j_gene: TRBJ2-1
len: 14
CDR3aa: CASSLTGAYNEQFF

v_gene: TRBV5-1
j_gene: TRBJ1-6
len: 13
CDR3aa: CASSLGGDSPLHF

v_gene: TRBV7-9
j_gene: TRBJ1-5
len: 15
CDR3aa: CASSLGQVGNQPQHF

v_gene: TRBV20-1
j_gene: TRBJ2-3
len: 20
CDR3aa: CSARVLLGGLAGAMADTQYF

v_gene: TRBV9
j_gene: TRBJ2-3
len: 15
CDR3aa: CASSVRGYPTDTQYF

v_gene: TRBV5-1
j_gene: TRBJ1-5
len: 13
CDR3aa: CASSWDSNQPQHF

v_gene: TRBV7-2
j_gene: TRBJ2-7
len: 14
CDR3aa: CASSWTSGSYEQYF

v_gene: TRBV20-1
j_gene: TRBJ2-2
len: 16
CDR3aa: CSARDPGQGDAGELFF

v_gene: TRBV20-1
j_gene: TRBJ2-1
len: 14
CDR3aa: CSARAGTGGSEQFF

v_gene: TRBV27
j_gene: TRBJ1-1
len: 14
CDR3aa: CASRPGGSFTEAFF

v_gene: TRBV5-1
j_gene: TRBJ1-1
len: 13
CDR3aa: CASSLAGNTEAFF

v_gene: TRBV6-1
j_gene: TRBJ2-1
len: 14
CDR3aa: CASGTISFYNEQFF

v_gene: TRBV20-1
j_gene: TRBJ2-7
len: 12
CDR3aa: CSASTSSYEQYF

v_gene: TRBV10-2
j_gene: TRBJ2-1
len: 14
CDR3aa: CASSDGITVNEQFF

v_gene: TRBV7-7
j_gene: TRBJ2-1
len: 14
CDR3aa: CASSLASGSYEQFF

v_gene: TRBV14
j_gene: TRBJ2-3
len: 13
CDR3aa: CASSQNLVDTQYF

v_gene: TRBV20-1
j_gene: TRBJ2-7
len: 13
CDR3aa: CSAIPDRGPEQYF

v_gene: TRBV5-1
j_gene: TRBJ2-2
len: 14
CDR3aa: CASMTGDNTGELFF

v_gene: TRBV12-3/TRBV12-4
j_gene: TRBJ2-6
len: 15
CDR3aa: CASSWVHSGANVLTF

v_gene: TRBV4-1
j_gene: TRBJ1-4
len: 16
CDR3aa: CASSQDPAGRVEKLFF

v_gene: TRBV6-2/TRBV6-3
j_gene: TRBJ2-6
len: 21
CDR3aa: CASSYSPSGAAPYSGANVLTF

v_gene: TRBV28
j_gene: TRBJ2-1
len: 18
CDR3aa: CASSSIGGGMGSPNEQFF

v_gene: TRBV5-1
j_gene: TRBJ1-2
len: 16
CDR3aa: CASSLEGTTSAYGYTF

v_gene: TRBV7-2
j_gene: TRBJ1-1
len: 14
CDR3aa: CTSSLRTRNTEAFF

v_gene: TRBV7-9
j_gene: TRBJ2-1
len: 16
CDR3aa: CASSLPGQGSYNEQFF

v_gene: TRBV9
j_gene: TRBJ2-1
len: 17
CDR3aa: CASSVGSGTSGGGEQFF

v_gene: TRBV6-1
j_gene: TRBJ2-7
len: 12
CDR3aa: CASSERGYEQYF

v_gene: TRBV13
j_gene: TRBJ2-2
len: 16
CDR3aa: CASSSQGTGNTGELFF

v_gene: TRBV4-1
j_gene: TRBJ2-1
len: 16
CDR3aa: CASSQDVRPSYNEQFF

v_gene: TRBV29-1
j_gene: TRBJ2-5
len: 13
CDR3aa: CSVESGREETQYF

v_gene: TRBV5-1
j_gene: TRBJ2-3
len: 14
CDR3aa: CASSPGQLSDTQYF

v_gene: TRBV5-1
j_gene: TRBJ2-1
len: 14
CDR3aa: CASSSTGGGYEQFF

v_gene: TRBV5-1
j_gene: TRBJ1-1
len: 19
CDR3aa: CASTPTLLNRVLMNTEAFF